This T cell receptor beta chain originates from a study of CD8+ T cells in alopecia areata. Findings of the study overall: Scalp samples also yield sequences of resident alphabeta T cells from normal skin. Lesional scalp displayed greater clonality than normal scalp, most notably in alopecia totalis/universalis. Under tofacitinib, fewer expanded CD8+ clones appeared among the top 100 scalp clones. A great number of expanded lesional clones endured in scalp and blood during tofacitinib.

In regard to this clone: No antigen is known for it.

Described treatment: oral pan-JAK inhibitor, 5-10 mg twice daily. Extracted RNA was reverse transcribed, and the resulting cDNA served as sequencing template. Using immunoSEQ multiplex PCR, the repertoire was profiled, and TCRdb retains in-frame clones only, with some absent. The repertoire holds more than 110,000 clones, with nearly 55% as singletons. The CDR3 has 18 residues. The germline V gene has CDR1 SGHRS and CDR2 YFSETQ. Trimming cost V 4 bases and J 2 bases; bases outside gene matches: 12. V and J are TRBV5-1 and TRBJ2-2, with 9 bases aligning to TRBD2. The material sequenced was CD8+ T cells sorted from blood, taken at week 4, from a patient treated with tofacitinib. The receptor was derived from a human donor with alopecia areata. CDR3 protein: CASSLSELAGDNTGELFF. In nucleotides, the CDR3 is TGCGCCAGCAGCCTTTCGGAGTTAGCGGGGGATAACACCGGGGAGCTGTTTTTT.